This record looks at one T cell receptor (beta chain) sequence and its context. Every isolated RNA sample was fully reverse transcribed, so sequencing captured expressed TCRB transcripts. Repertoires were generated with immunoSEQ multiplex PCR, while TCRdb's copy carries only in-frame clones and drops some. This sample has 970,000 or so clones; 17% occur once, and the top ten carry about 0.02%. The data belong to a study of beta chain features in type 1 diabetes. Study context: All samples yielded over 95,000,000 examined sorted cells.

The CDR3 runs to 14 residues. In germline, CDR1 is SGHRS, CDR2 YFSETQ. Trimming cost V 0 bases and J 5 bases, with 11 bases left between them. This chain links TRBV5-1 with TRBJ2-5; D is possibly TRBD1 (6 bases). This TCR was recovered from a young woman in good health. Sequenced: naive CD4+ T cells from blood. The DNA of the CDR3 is TGCGCCAGCAGCTTGGTGAGGGGGACGGAGACCCAGTACTTC. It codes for CASSLVRGTETQYF.